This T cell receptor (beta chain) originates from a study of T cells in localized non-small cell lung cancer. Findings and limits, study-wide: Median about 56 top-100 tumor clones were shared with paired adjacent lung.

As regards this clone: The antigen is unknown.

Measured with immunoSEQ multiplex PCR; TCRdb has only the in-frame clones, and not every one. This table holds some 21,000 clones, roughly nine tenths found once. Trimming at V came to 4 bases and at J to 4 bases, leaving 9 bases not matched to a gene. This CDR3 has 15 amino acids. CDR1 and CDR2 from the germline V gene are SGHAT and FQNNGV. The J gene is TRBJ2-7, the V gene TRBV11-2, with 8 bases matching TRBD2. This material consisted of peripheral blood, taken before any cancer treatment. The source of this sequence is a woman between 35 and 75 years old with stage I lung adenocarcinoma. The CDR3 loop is CASSYPTAGEYEQYF. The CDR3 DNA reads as TGTGCCAGCAGCTACCCCACAGCGGGAGAGTACGAGCAGTACTTC.